This T cell receptor beta chain was sequenced in a study of T cell responses to AZD1222 COVID-19 vaccine (dated by TCRdb to about 2021). Regarding the research as a whole: AZD1222 recipients whose second dose came at about 4 weeks and those whose second dose came at about 12 weeks were combined into one group, since spike-specific TCR depth and breadth did not differ between the two schedules. Enrollment into the trials was organized by age into subgroups of 18-55, 56-69 and 70-plus years, and those subgroups contained 148, 28 and 57 TCR-sequenced participants, respectively. TCR sequencing was performed for 230 to 250 trial participants, of whom some 200 were given two doses of AZD1222 and some 26 were given two doses of MenACWY control vaccine. On the study overall, not on this receptor specifically: No day 14 peak-response samples were available, so repertoires were characterized only after the peak T cell response. Epitopes outside the regions mutated in the B.1.351 and B.1.1.7 variants were reportedly recognized by nearly half of the unique spike-specific TCRs. A significant rise in spike-specific TCR breadth and depth was observed after two AZD1222 doses relative to day 0 and relative to MenACWY recipients. Vaccine-associated CD4 TCRs spanned the whole spike protein, with dominant responses in regions 160-218 and 743-854. Conclusions about previously exposed vaccinees are limited, since just six or seven AZD1222 recipients were seropositive for SARS-CoV-2 at baseline. The 56-69-year group was small, and its depth increase did not reach significance, likely because of low power. Participants were mostly white British and included more females than males, and it was suggested by the authors that clonal diversity may have been underestimated.

Sample time point, as interpreted from the label and publication: baseline before first vaccination. Vaccinee samples were obtained from the UK trials COV001 and COV002, which included a single-blind randomized controlled phase 2/3 trial of AZD1222 (ChAdOx1 nCoV-19) in healthy adults. For TCRbeta chain sequencing, PBMC samples were collected from trial participants at day 0 and at day 28 after the second dose. Taken from cysteine to phenylalanine, the CDR3 has 14 residues. Of all the DNA, just the CDR3 is kept, 42 bases in frame from base 1. Taken from the germline V gene (reference sequence), the CDR1 and CDR2 loops are LNHDA and SQIVND. V loses 5 bases, J loses 7 bases, and the germline ends lie 18 bases apart. In regard to this clone: Its antigen is currently not known. No much larger clone is present one base from it, and per-base qualities are unavailable.

The CDR3 regions of human TCRbeta chains were analyzed by immunosequencing. The source study handled its data this way. Repertoire TCRs were matched against a reference library of SARS-CoV-2-specific TCRs generated with the MIRA antigen-specificity platform. Breadth was defined as the fraction of unique TCRs that were SARS-CoV-2-associated, and depth was defined as the fraction of total T cells that were SARS-CoV-2-associated. Using the MIRA data, every spike-specific TCR was mapped to the spike region that the TCR reacted to and assigned to either a CD4 or a CD8 class. Log10-transformed breadth and depth values were compared by one-way ANOVA with Sidak's multiple comparisons tests. TCRdb provides this immuneACCESS table in a form limited to in-frame rearrangements. Some clones are lacking; in checked studies, under half of them reflect an unresolved V gene, and why the rest are absent is not known. The V and J calls and clone size are taken from that table; D and trimming were inferred from the DNA. The sample table lists some 69,000 clones, about 85% of them with a count of one. The ten top clones hold around 19% of the sample.

The rearranged chain carries TRBV19 and TRBJ2-7; D gene: possibly TRBD2, on 5 matching bases. This specimen was peripheral blood, taken on day 0 of AZD1222 vaccination. This TCR was recovered from an adult in good health. The DNA sequence is TGTGCCAGTAGTTCCTCGGGCCTCGGAGGTGAGCAGTACTTC. The resulting protein is CASSSSGLGGEQYF.